One and the same sample provided the 7 T cell receptor beta chains below, sequenced in a study of T cell repertoires in cytomegalovirus infection. These receptors' targets are unknown. TCRdb re-analysed the reads in MiXCR, keeping a single row per CDR3 protein. The sample has roughly 730,000 distinct CDR3 sequences; roughly a third are singletons. Sample: cultured PBMCs, taken from culture after CMV antigen stimulation. These receptors all come from a human donor in good health (CMV status not recorded). Some clones in this sample may be carry-over from other donors' samples.

The V call is TRBV5-4, the J call TRBJ2-7; D is unclear. CDR3 size: 15 residues. Looked up from germline, CDR1 is SGHNT and CDR2 is YYREEE (reference sequence). V was trimmed by 0 bases and J by 3 bases, leaving 13 bases between them. CDR3 loop: CASSLGGRSDYEQYF. DNA of the CDR3: TGTGCCAGCAGCTTGGGCGGACGTAGTGACTACGAGCAGTACTTC.

This rearrangement joins TRBV5-1 to TRBJ1-2; D call uncertain. Trimming took off 3 bases at V and 0 bases at J, with 12 bases between the two ends. The CDR3 length is 15 residues. Germline CDR1 SGHRS, CDR2 YFSETQ. In nucleotides, the CDR3 is TGCGCCAGCAGCTCCTCCGGCAGCACTAACTATGGCTACACCTTC. Protein sequence: CASSSSGSTNYGYTF.

This clonotype was observed at least ten times. The rearrangement joins TRBV7-2 to TRBJ1-1; D call uncertain. Germline CDR1 is SGHTA and CDR2 is FQGNSA. Trimming took off 2 bases at V and 1 base at J, with 8 bases between the two ends. This CDR3 has 14 residues. Here the CDR3 reads CASSLFTANTEAFF. The CDR3 nucleotides are TGTGCCAGCAGCTTATTCACAGCGAACACTGAAGCTTTCTTT.

The V call is TRBV20-1, the J call TRBJ2-3; 9 bases line up with TRBD1. The germline CDR1 and CDR2 sequences are DFQATT and SNEGSKA (reference sequence). The ends lost 4 bases at V and 8 bases at J; junction bases unmatched: 4. The CDR3 sequence is 12 residues long. Here the CDR3 DNA reads TGCAGTGCTATACAGGGGGCGGGTACGCAGTATTTT. Translating gives CSAIQGAGTQYF.

This clonotype was detected a few times. The chain is built from TRBV7-9 and TRBJ2-1; 10 bases line up with TRBD1. CDR1 is SEHNR and CDR2 is FQNEAQ in the germline V gene (reference sequence). There are 19 residues in the CDR3. V was clipped by 5 bases and J by 1 base; unmatched bases: 14. The CDR3 region has the DNA TGTGCCAGCAGCGGGCTCGGGACAGGGGCCAAATATTCCTACAATGAGCAGTTCTTC. Residues: CASSGLGTGAKYSYNEQFF.

This clonotype was detected many times. The chain joins TRBV7-8 to TRBJ1-2; no definite D call. This CDR3 region has 13 residues. Germline CDR1 SGHVS, CDR2 FQNEAQ. Trimming left V 2 bases short and J 0 bases short, with 4 bases between. The CDR3 DNA follows: TGTGCCAGCAGCTTAAAACCTAACTATGGCTACACCTTC. Protein: CASSLKPNYGYTF.

CDR3 in DNA: TGCAGTGCTAGGAGGAACACTGAAGCTTTCTTT. Its translation: CSARRNTEAFF. This rearrangement joins TRBV20-1 to TRBJ1-1, with D unresolved. Germline V CDR1 and CDR2: DFQATT, SNEGSKA (reference sequence). The CDR3 runs 11 residues. Trimming stripped 3 bases from V and 1 base from J, with 3 bases between.